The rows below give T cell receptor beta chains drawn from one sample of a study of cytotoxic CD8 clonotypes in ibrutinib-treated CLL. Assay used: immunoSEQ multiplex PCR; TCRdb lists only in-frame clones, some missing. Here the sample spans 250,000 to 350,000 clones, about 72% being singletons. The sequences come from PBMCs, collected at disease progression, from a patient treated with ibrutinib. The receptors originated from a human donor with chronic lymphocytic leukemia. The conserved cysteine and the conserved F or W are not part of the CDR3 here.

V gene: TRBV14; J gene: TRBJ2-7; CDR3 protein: ASSQGQGDHEQY
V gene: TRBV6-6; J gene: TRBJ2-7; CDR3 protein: ASSQGLAVSYEQY
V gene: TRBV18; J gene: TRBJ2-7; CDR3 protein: ASSPTGTYGTSGRSYEQY
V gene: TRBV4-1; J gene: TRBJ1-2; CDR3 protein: ASSQAGQGGHYGYT
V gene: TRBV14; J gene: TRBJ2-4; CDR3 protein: ASSSRTGRDIQY
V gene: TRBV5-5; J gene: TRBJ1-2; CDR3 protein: ASSLSGGEGYGYT
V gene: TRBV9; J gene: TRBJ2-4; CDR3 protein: ASSPGTGGIQY
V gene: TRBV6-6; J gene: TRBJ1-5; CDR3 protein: ASRFGGVNQPQH
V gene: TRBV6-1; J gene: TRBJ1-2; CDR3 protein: ASSPGVYGYT
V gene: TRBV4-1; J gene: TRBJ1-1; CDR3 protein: ASSPGIRGNTEAF
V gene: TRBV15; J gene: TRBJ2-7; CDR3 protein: ATSSFQGDSYEQY
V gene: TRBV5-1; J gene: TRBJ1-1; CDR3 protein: ASSLRTGVTEAF
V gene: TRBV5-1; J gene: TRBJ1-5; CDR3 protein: ASSPGTANQPQH
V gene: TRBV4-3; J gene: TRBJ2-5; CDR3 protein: ASSQAPGGPGLAGGGEKTQY
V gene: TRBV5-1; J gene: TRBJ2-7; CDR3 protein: ASTFVGRGTYEQY
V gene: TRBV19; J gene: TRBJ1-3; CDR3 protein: ATSIGTGRNTIY
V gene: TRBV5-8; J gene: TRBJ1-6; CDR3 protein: ASSFRAQVSPLH
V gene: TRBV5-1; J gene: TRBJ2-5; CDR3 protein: ASSVGGSETQY
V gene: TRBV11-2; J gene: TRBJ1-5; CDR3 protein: ASSLWDHQPQH
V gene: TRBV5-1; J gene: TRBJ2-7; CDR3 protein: ASSLSRGASYEQY
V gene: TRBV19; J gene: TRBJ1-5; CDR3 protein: ASSMGTGFGEPQH
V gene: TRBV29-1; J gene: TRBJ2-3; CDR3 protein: SARTGWDTDTQY
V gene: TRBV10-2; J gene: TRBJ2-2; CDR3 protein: ASSGKSGSNTGELF
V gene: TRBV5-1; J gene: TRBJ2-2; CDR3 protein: ASAMGRADTGELF
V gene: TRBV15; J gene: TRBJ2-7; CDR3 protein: ATSSLGGPEQY
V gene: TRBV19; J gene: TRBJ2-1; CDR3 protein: ASSLGLPPPNEQF
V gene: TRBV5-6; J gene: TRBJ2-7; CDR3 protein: ASSLPGASDYEQY
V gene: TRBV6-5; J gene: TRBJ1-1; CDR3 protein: ASSPGGADEAF
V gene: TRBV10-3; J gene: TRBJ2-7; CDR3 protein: AISESFSTYEQY
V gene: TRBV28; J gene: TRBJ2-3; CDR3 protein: ASSLIAGGFTDTQY
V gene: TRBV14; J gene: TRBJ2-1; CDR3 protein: ASSQDLYQNEQF
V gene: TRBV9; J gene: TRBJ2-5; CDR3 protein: ASGETQY
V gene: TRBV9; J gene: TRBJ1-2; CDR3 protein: ASSVERSGGIAYGYT
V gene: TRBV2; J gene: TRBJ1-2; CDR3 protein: ASRTGQGGGYT
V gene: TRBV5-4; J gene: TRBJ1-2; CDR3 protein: ASSLWGNYGYT
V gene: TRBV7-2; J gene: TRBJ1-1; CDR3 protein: ASSLDGTEAF
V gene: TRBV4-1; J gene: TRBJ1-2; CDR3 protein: ASSQFPGPGGHGYT
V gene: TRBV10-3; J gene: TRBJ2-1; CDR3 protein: AISVLNEQF
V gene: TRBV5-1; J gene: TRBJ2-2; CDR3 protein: ASSTPQGTGELF
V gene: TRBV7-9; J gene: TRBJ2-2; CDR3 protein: ASNPLLGREENTGELF
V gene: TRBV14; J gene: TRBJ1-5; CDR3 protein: ASSQDVGRDQPQH
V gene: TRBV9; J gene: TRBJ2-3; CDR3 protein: ASSVVITDTQY
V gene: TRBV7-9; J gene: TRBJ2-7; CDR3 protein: ASRTGTYEQY
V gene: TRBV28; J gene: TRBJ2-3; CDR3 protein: ASSSTGRADTQY
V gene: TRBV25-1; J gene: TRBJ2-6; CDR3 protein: ASDDGTGGPWANVLT
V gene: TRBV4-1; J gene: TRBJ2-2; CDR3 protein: ASSQEAIGELF
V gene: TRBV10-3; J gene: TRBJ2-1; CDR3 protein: AITPGRVEVGYNEQF
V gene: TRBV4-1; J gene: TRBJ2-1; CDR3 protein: ASSPRTDYNEQF
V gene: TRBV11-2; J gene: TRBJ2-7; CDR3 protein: ASSLRRGEPQHYEQY
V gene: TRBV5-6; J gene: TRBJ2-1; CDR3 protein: ASSWGLAYEQF